The next 26 T cell receptor beta chains were all read from a single sample in a study of T cells in Graves' hyperthyroidism and ophthalmopathy. The CDR3 regions of TCR beta were amplified from RNA transcripts. During a first-round RT-PCR of the TCR CDR3, the HTBI primer set was used. TCRdb independently ran MiXCR on the multiplex PCR reads; one entry per CDR3 protein. This sample yields around 690,000 distinct CDR3 sequences, of which around 21% are seen a single time; 34% belongs to the top ten. Input material: blood. The source of these receptors is a man in his thirties or forties with Graves' ophthalmopathy.

The genes are TRBV6-1 and TRBJ2-7; tentative D call: TRBD2 (5 bases). V was cut by 3 bases and J by 0 bases, with 12 bases left in between. This CDR3 spans 15 amino acids. Germline V CDR1 and CDR2: MNHNS, SASEGT. The CDR3 nucleotides read TGTGCCAGCAGTGATTCCCAGCGGAACTCCTACGAGCAGTACTTC. Encoded protein: CASSDSQRNSYEQYF.

The V call is TRBV9, the J call TRBJ2-5; D gene uncertain. This CDR3 is 15 amino acids long. V was pared by 0 bases and J by 5 bases, with 14 bases between. The germline V gene has CDR1 SGDLS and CDR2 YYNGEE. Here the CDR3 reads CASSVAKGWRETQYF. In DNA, the CDR3 is TGTGCCAGCAGCGTAGCGAAGGGTTGGCGTGAGACCCAGTACTTC. The full variable domain, in which reference TRBV9 and TRBJ2-5 provide the parts outside the CDR3, is DSGVTQTPKHLITATGQRVTLRCSPRSGDLSVYWYQQSLDQGLQFLIQYYNGEERAKGNILERFSAQQFPDLHSELNLSSLELGDSALYFCASSVAKGWRETQYFGPGTRLLVL.

V is TRBV5-6 and J is TRBJ2-7; 8 nucleotides agree with TRBD2. This CDR3 spans 15 amino acids. The junction had 6 bases not matched to a gene; V was cut back by 2 bases and J by 2 bases. The germline V gene encodes CDR1 SGHDT and CDR2 YYEEEE. CDR3 sequence (DNA): TGTGCCAGCAGCTTTACTAGCGGTTTGACCTACGAGCAGTACTTC. It encodes CASSFTSGLTYEQYF. Full variable domain (outside the CDR3, taken from reference TRBV5-6 and TRBJ2-7): DAGVTQSPTHLIKTRGQQVTLRCSPKSGHDTVSWYQQALGQGPQFIFQYYEEEERQRGNFPDRFSGHQFPNYSSELNVNALLLGDSALYLCASSFTSGLTYEQYFGPGTRLTVT.

This clonotype was counted at least ten times. The chain carries TRBV2 and TRBJ2-7; 7 bases map to TRBD2. V shed 6 bases and J 2 bases; nucleotides not matched to a gene: 13. The CDR3 is made up of 16 amino acids. Germline V gene sequence: CDR1 SNHLY, CDR2 FYNNEI. CDR3 nucleotides: TGTGCCAGCAGGGCTTTGGAGGGAGGGAGTCCCTACGAGCAGTACTTC. Amino acid sequence: CASRALEGGSPYEQYF.

This clonotype occurred a few times. This chain uses TRBV5-1 with TRBJ1-4, with TRBD1 matching over 10 bases. From germline, CDR1 is SGHRS and CDR2 YFSETQ. CDR3 size: 17 residues. V trimming: 3 bases; J trimming: 8 bases; junction bases outside the gene matches: 13. CDR3 residues: CASSSPPGQGEEEKLFF. The CDR3 coding sequence is TGCGCCAGCAGCTCCCCCCCCGGACAGGGGGAAGAGGAAAAACTGTTTTTT.

V usage is TRBV10-2 and J usage is TRBJ2-5; no firm D call. This CDR3 spans 14 amino acids. The ends were cut back, 4 bases at V and 3 bases at J, with 12 bases in the middle. Germline V CDR1 and CDR2: WSHSY, SAAADI. In nucleotides, the CDR3 is TGCGCCAGCAGTGGGACGTGGACGAAAGAGACCCAGTACTTC. It specifies CASSGTWTKETQYF.

The CDR3, as DNA: TGTGCCAGCAGCTTTGGGACAGGGGGCTATCGAAACACCATATATTTT. Translated: CASSFGTGGYRNTIYF. The V gene is TRBV5-6, the J gene TRBJ1-3, with 12 bases matching TRBD1. The CDR3 has 16 amino acids. The trim removed 2 bases at V and 5 bases at J, leaving 5 bases unmatched. CDR1 and CDR2 (germline): SGHDT, YYEEEE.

The table lists this clonotype with a few counts. The chain carries TRBV7-6 and TRBJ2-3; D possibly corresponds to TRBD2 (6 bases). V gave up 5 bases and J gave up 6 bases, with 15 bases separating them. The CDR3 contains 14 residues. The germline V gene has CDR1 SGHVS and CDR2 FNYEAQ. CDR3 protein: CASSPSAGRDTQYF. In DNA form, the CDR3 reads TGTGCCAGCAGCCCGAGCGCAGGGAGGGATACGCAGTATTTT.

There are many counts of this clonotype. This chain connects TRBV5-1 to TRBJ2-7; 12 bases agree with TRBD1. This CDR3 has 16 amino acids. Germline V gene data show CDR1 as SGHRS and CDR2 as YFSETQ. V was pared by 3 bases and J by 5 bases, with 9 bases of the junction left unmatched. The CDR3 DNA sequence: TGCGCCAGCAGCTCCGACCCCGGGACAGGGGGCCACGAGCAGTACTTC. Amino acids: CASSSDPGTGGHEQYF.

This clonotype was seen more than once but under ten times. The chain combines TRBV11-2 with TRBJ2-5; D assignment may be TRBD1 or TRBD2 (5 bases each). Germline CDR1 SGHAT, CDR2 FQNNGV. The CDR3 sequence is 14 residues long. Trimming took off 5 bases at V and 9 bases at J, with 19 bases between the two ends. The CDR3 protein is CASSPLAIEGPQYF. In DNA, the CDR3 is TGTGCCAGCAGCCCATTGGCCATAGAGGGGCCCCAGTACTTC.

This clonotype was seen a handful of times. The CDR3 bases are TGTGCCAGCAGCCCCAAGGGCCTCAACTCCTATAATTCACCCCTCCACTTT. Its translation is CASSPKGLNSYNSPLHF. The chain links TRBV11-2 to TRBJ1-6; D is ambiguous. Trimming left V 5 bases short and J 0 bases short, with 14 bases between. The germline V gene has CDR1 SGHAT and CDR2 FQNNGV. The CDR3 spans 17 residues.

This chain joins TRBV20-1 and TRBJ2-5; 13 bases agree with TRBD2. The CDR3 consists of 15 residues. Germline V gene lookup returns CDR1 DFQATT and CDR2 SNEGSKA (reference sequence). V shed 1 base, J shed 4 bases, and the junction held 3 bases outside the gene matches. In DNA, the CDR3 is TGCAGTGCTAGAGGACTAGCGGGAGGAACAGAGACCCAGTACTTC. Residues: CSARGLAGGTETQYF.

The genes are TRBV12-5 and TRBJ2-1; D might be TRBD1 or TRBD2, each matching 6 bases. The CDR3 loop spans 17 amino acids. The germline CDR1 and CDR2 sequences are LGHNT and FRNRAP. V was clipped by 2 bases and J by 10 bases, with 24 bases between them. This chain's CDR3 is CASGLTPPLGGRGEQFF. CDR3 in DNA: TGTGCTAGTGGTTTGACCCCCCCCCTCGGGGGCCGGGGCGAGCAGTTCTTC.

V usage is TRBV10-2 and J usage is TRBJ1-2; no reliable D call. V lost 1 base and J 3 bases, leaving 9 bases between the germline ends. CDR1 is WSHSY and CDR2 is SAAADI in the germline V gene. The CDR3 covers 14 residues. CDR3 in DNA: TGCGCCAGCAGTGAGTTTAACAGCTACTATGGCTACACCTTC. As protein: CASSEFNSYYGYTF.

This clonotype was seen a handful of times. J is TRBJ2-3 and V is TRBV4-1, with 8 positions matching TRBD2. Looked up from germline, CDR1 is MGHRA and CDR2 is YSYEKL. The CDR3 is made up of 18 amino acids. The J segment lost 2 bases and the V segment lost 3 bases, leaving 13 bases of the junction unmatched. CDR3 residues: CASSQGLVGVLDTDTQYF. The CDR3 DNA reads as TGCGCCAGCAGCCAGGGACTAGTCGGAGTGTTGGACACAGATACGCAGTATTTT.

This chain uses TRBV7-3 with TRBJ2-1; maybe TRBD1 (5 bases). V dropped 5 bases and J dropped 0 bases, with 8 bases sitting between them. Germline assignment: CDR1 SGHTA and CDR2 FQGTGA. This CDR3 spans 14 amino acids. The DNA for the CDR3 is TGTGCCAGCAGCCCCGACAGCTCCTACAATGAGCAGTTCTTC. Translating gives CASSPDSSYNEQFF.

This clonotype was found many times. The V and J genes are TRBV3-1 and TRBJ1-2, with D uncertain. The CDR3 totals 16 residues. Germline V gene lookup returns CDR1 LGHDT and CDR2 YNNKEL (reference sequence). Trimming took off 3 bases at V and 4 bases at J, with 18 bases between the two ends. The CDR3 here is CASSHSPSRVSYGYTF. In DNA form, the CDR3 reads TGTGCCAGCAGCCATTCTCCCAGCCGGGTTTCCTATGGCTACACCTTC. Drawing the rest from reference TRBV3-1 and TRBJ1-2, the complete variable domain is DTAVSQTPKYLVTQMGNDKSIKCEQNLGHDTMYWYKQDSKKFLKIMFSYNNKELIINETVPNRFSPKSPDKAHLNLHINSLELGDSAVYFCASSHSPSRVSYGYTFGSGTRLTVV.

This clonotype was observed a handful of times. J is TRBJ2-7 and V is TRBV9; D is unresolved. This CDR3 has 14 residues. Germline V gives CDR1 SGDLS, CDR2 YYNGEE. Trimming left V 1 base short and J 0 bases short, with 8 bases between. CDR3 DNA sequence: TGTGCCAGCAGCGTAAGGACGAACTCCTACGAGCAGTACTTC. This codes for CASSVRTNSYEQYF.

This clonotype was counted a few times. The chain combines TRBV24-1 with TRBJ2-3; D is ambiguous. The CDR3 totals 12 residues. Between the trimmed V and J ends, which lost 1 base and 5 bases, there was a span of 3 bases. CDR1 KGHDR and CDR2 SFDVKD come from the germline V gene. CDR3 DNA: TGTGCCACCAGTGATTTTCAAGATACGCAGTATTTT. This codes for CATSDFQDTQYF.

The chain links TRBV27 to TRBJ2-3; 9 bases are a match to TRBD2. Germline CDR1 is MNHEY and CDR2 is SMNVEV (reference sequence). Germline trimming cut 4 bases from V and 4 bases from J; bases unmatched to any gene: 9. The CDR3 sequence is 16 residues long. CDR3 nucleotides: TGTGCCAGCAGTTCTTTCGCGGGAGGGCCCTCAGATACGCAGTATTTT. This sequence encodes CASSSFAGGPSDTQYF.

The V call is TRBV7-8, the J call TRBJ2-7; D uncertain. CDR3 size: 13 residues. The V gene's germline CDR1 is SGHVS and CDR2 FQNEAQ. V was shortened by 7 bases and J by 1 base, with 11 bases between the two germline ends. CDR3 nucleotides: TGTGCCAGCAACCCTGCAGCGTCCTACGAGCAGTACTTC. Encoded protein: CASNPAASYEQYF.

The gene calls are TRBV5-6 and TRBJ2-5, with D possibly matching TRBD2 (5 bases). This CDR3 is built from 14 residues. V lost 1 base and J lost 4, with 11 bases in between. The germline gives CDR1 SGHDT, CDR2 YYEEEE. The CDR3 DNA follows: TGTGCCAGCAGCTTGACTCTGAGGGCAGAGACCCAGTACTTC. Its translation: CASSLTLRAETQYF. The full variable domain, in which reference TRBV5-6 and TRBJ2-5 provide the parts outside the CDR3, is DAGVTQSPTHLIKTRGQQVTLRCSPKSGHDTVSWYQQALGQGPQFIFQYYEEEERQRGNFPDRFSGHQFPNYSSELNVNALLLGDSALYLCASSLTLRAETQYFGPGTRLLVL.

This clonotype was found many times. This chain links TRBV20-1 with TRBJ1-1, with 8 bases matching TRBD1. The CDR3 consists of 11 residues. Losses at the gene ends were 5 bases for V and 12 bases for J; bases not matched to a gene: 8. The germline gives CDR1 DFQATT, CDR2 SNEGSKA (reference sequence). The CDR3 DNA reads as TGCAGTGCTCTGCGGGACAGGTTAACTTTCTTT. Encoded protein: CSALRDRLTFF.

The rearrangement links TRBV27 to TRBJ1-4, with TRBD1 as a possible D gene (5 bases). Trimming took 4 bases from V and 2 from J, leaving 5 bases between them. The CDR3 contains 13 residues. The germline gives CDR1 MNHEY, CDR2 SMNVEV (reference sequence). The CDR3 nucleotides read TGTGCCAGCAGTTGGGGCACTAATGAAAAACTGTTTTTT. As protein: CASSWGTNEKLFF. The variable domain in full, with the rest retrieved from reference TRBV27 and TRBJ1-4, is EAQVTQNPRYLITVTGKKLTVTCSQNMNHEYMSWYRQDPGLGLRQIYYSMNVEVTDKGDVPEGYKVSRKEKRNFPLILESPSPNQTSLYFCASSWGTNEKLFFGSGTQLSVL.

There are a few counts of this clonotype. The CDR3 sequence: CSAPPGSYGYTF. As DNA, the CDR3 is TGCAGTGCTCCCCCTGGGAGCTATGGCTACACCTTC. J is TRBJ1-2 and V is TRBV20-1; no reliable D call. The CDR3 contains 12 residues. Trimming removed 5 bases at V and 4 bases at J, with 11 bases between. Germline CDR1 is DFQATT and CDR2 is SNEGSKA (reference sequence).

V is TRBV18 and J is TRBJ2-7, with TRBD1 as a possible D gene (5 bases). This CDR3 has 15 amino acids. V was clipped by 2 bases and J by 7 bases, with 18 bases between them. CDR1 KGHSH and CDR2 LQKENI come from the germline V gene. The CDR3 region has the DNA TGTGCCAGCTCACCAGCGCAGGGTCTGTCGGGTGAGCAGTACTTC. Amino acid sequence: CASSPAQGLSGEQYF.